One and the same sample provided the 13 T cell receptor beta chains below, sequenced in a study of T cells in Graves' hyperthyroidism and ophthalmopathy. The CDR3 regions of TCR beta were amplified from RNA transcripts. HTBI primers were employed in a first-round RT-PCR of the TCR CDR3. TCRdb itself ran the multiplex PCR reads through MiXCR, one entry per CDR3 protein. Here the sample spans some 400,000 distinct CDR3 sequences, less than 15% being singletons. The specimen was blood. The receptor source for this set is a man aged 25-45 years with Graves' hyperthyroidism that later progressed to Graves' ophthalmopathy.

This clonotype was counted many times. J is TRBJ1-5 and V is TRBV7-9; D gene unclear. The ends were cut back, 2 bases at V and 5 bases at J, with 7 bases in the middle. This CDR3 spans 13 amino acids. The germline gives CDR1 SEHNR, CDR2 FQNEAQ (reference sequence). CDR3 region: CASSLTDDQPQHF. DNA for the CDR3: TGTGCCAGCAGCTTAACTGATGATCAGCCCCAGCATTTT.

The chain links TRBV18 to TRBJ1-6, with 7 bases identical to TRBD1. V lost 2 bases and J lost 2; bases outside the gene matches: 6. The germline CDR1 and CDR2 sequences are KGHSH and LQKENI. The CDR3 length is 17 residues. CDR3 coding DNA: TGTGCCAGCTCACCAATTTCGGGACAGACCTATAATTCACCCCTCCACTTT. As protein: CASSPISGQTYNSPLHF.

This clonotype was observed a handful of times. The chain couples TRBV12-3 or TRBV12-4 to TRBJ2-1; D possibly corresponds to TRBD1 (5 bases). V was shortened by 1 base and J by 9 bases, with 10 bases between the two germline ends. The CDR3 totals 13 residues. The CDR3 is CASSLDPGIEQFF. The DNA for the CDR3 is TGTGCCAGCAGTTTAGATCCAGGGATTGAGCAGTTCTTC.

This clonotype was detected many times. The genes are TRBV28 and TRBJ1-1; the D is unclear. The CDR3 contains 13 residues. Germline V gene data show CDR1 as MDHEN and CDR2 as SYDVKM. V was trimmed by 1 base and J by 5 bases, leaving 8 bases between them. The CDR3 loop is CASSLYEGTEAFF. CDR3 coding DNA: TGTGCCAGCAGTTTATACGAGGGAACTGAAGCTTTCTTT.

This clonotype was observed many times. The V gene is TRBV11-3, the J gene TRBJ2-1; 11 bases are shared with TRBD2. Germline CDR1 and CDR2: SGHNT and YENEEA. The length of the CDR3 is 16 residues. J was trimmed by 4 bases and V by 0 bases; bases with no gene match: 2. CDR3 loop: CASSLEASGGYNEQFF. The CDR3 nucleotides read TGTGCCAGCAGCTTAGAGGCTAGCGGGGGGTACAATGAGCAGTTCTTC.

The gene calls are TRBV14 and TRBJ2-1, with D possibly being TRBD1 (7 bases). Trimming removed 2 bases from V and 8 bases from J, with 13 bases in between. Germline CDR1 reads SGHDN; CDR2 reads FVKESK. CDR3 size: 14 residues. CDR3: CASSQFQGGDEQFF. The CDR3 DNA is TGTGCCAGCAGCCAATTCCAGGGGGGCGATGAGCAGTTCTTC. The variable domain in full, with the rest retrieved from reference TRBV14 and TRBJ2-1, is EAGVTQFPSHSVIEKGQTVTLRCDPISGHDNLYWYRRVMGKEIKFLLHFVKESKQDESGMPNNRFLAERTGGTYSTLKVQPAELEDSGVYFCASSQFQGGDEQFFGPGTRLTVL.

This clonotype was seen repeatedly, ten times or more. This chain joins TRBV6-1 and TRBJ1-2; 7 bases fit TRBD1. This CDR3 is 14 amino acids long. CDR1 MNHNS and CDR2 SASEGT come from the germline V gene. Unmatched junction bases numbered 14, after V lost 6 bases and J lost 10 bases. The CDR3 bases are TGTGCCAGCAGGGATCACCGGGACAGTGGGATCTACACCTTC. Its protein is CASRDHRDSGIYTF.

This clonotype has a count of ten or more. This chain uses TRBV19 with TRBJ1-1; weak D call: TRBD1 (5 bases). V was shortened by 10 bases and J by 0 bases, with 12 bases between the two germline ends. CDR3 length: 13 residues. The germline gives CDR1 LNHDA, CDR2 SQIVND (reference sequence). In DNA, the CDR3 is TGTGCCACCACCGACAGTATGAACACTGAAGCTTTCTTT. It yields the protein CATTDSMNTEAFF. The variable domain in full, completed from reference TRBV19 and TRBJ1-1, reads DGGITQSPKYLFRKEGQNVTLSCEQNLNHDAMYWYRQDPGQGLRLIYYSQIVNDFQKGDIAEGYSVSREKKESFPLTVTSAQKNPTAFYLCATTDSMNTEAFFGQGTRLTVV.

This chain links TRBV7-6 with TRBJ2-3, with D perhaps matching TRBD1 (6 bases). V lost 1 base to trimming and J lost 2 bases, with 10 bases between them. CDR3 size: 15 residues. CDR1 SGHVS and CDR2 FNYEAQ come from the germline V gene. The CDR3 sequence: CASSLGDRSTDTQYF. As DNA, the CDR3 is TGTGCCAGCAGCTTAGGAGACAGGTCCACAGATACGCAGTATTTT.

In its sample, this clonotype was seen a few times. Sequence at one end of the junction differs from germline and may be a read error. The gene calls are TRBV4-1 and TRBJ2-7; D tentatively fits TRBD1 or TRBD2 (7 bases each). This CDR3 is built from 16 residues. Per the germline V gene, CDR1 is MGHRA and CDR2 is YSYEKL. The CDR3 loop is CASSTRQGGTTYEQYF. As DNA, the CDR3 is TGTGCCAGCAGCACTCGACAGGGAGGGACTACGTACGAGCAGTACTTC.

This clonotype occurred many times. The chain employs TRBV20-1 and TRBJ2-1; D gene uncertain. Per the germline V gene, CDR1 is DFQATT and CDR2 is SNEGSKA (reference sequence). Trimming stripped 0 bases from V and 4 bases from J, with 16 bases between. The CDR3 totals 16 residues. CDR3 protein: CSARDTKGPKYNEQFF. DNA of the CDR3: TGCAGTGCTAGAGACACCAAGGGCCCTAAATACAATGAGCAGTTCTTC.

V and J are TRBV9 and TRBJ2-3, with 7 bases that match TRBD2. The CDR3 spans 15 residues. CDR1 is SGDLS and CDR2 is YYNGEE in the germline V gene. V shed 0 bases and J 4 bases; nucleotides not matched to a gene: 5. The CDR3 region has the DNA TGTGCCAGCAGCGTAGGGGGAGGGCCGGCAGATACGCAGTATTTT. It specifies CASSVGGGPADTQYF.

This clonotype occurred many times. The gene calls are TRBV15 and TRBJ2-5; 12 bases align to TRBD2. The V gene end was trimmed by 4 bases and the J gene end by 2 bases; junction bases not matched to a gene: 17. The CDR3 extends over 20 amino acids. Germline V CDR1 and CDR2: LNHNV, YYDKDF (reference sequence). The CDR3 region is CATSIGTGETSGGYQETQYF. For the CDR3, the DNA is TGTGCCACCAGCATAGGGACAGGGGAGACTAGCGGGGGATATCAAGAGACCCAGTACTTC.